Presented here are 30 T cell receptor beta chains from one specimen sequenced in a study of cytomegalovirus exposure and HLA in healthy donors. Assay: immunoSEQ multiplex PCR; the TCRdb copy retains only in-frame clones and omits some. The sample holds more than 250,000 clones, about nine tenths seen once. Sequencing was carried out using PBMCs. These receptors were obtained from a woman in her 30s in good health and CMV-seropositive.

In DNA, the CDR3 is TGTGCCAGCAGCGTAGATCGGAGCTATGGCTACACCTTC. Its translation is CASSVDRSYGYTF. V and J are TRBV9 and TRBJ1-2; D is undetermined. Germline CDR1 is SGDLS and CDR2 is YYNGEE. The CDR3 has 13 residues. Between the trimmed V and J ends, which lost 0 bases and 4 bases, there was a span of 7 bases.

The V and J genes are TRBV30 and TRBJ1-1; D is possibly TRBD1 (5 bases). This CDR3 comprises 16 residues. Looked up from germline, CDR1 is GTSNPN and CDR2 is SVGIG (reference sequence). V lost 3 bases, J lost 4 bases, and 21 bases lay in between. The CDR3 DNA reads as TGTGCCTGGAGCCTAAGACAGTCCCTAGTGGGCACTGAAGCTTTCTTT. Protein: CAWSLRQSLVGTEAFF. Complete variable domain (other parts from reference TRBV30 and TRBJ1-1): SQTIHQWPATLVQPVGSPLSLECTVEGTSNPNLYWYRQAAGRGLQLLFYSVGIGQISSEVPQNLSASRPQDRQFILSSKKLLLSDSGFYLCAWSLRQSLVGTEAFFGQGTRLTVV.

The V and J genes are TRBV4-1 and TRBJ2-7; 8 bases agree with TRBD2. V trimming: 0 bases; J trimming: 2 bases; junction bases outside the gene matches: 6. Germline V gene lookup returns CDR1 MGHRA and CDR2 YSYEKL. The CDR3 totals 16 residues. CDR3 in DNA: TGCGCCAGCAGCCAAGAAACGACTAGCGTTACCTACGAGCAGTACTTC. It encodes CASSQETTSVTYEQYF.

As to this clone: The junction departs from the called germline gene at one end, perhaps through a read error. V usage is TRBV30 and J usage is TRBJ1-5; a weak D match, TRBD1 (5 bases). The CDR3 spans 14 residues. Looked up from germline, CDR1 is GTSNPN and CDR2 is SVGIG (reference sequence). This chain's CDR3 is CAWSVSQGNQPQHF. The CDR3 nucleotides are TGTGCCTGGAGTGTAAGTCAGGGCAACCAGCCCCAGCATTTT.

This clone is a singleton in its sample. The V gene is TRBV27, the J gene TRBJ1-1; D not certain. The germline gives CDR1 MNHEY, CDR2 SMNVEV (reference sequence). V lost 7 bases and J 1 base, leaving 7 bases between the germline ends. The CDR3 totals 12 residues. CDR3: CASIAGNTEAFF. CDR3 nucleotide sequence: TGTGCCAGCATTGCAGGGAACACTGAAGCTTTCTTT.

The rearrangement joins TRBV28 to TRBJ1-2; no clear D gene. With 5 bases removed from V and 4 bases from J, the gap between germline ends came to 17 bases. CDR3 length equals 15 residues. From germline, CDR1 is MDHEN and CDR2 SYDVKM. The DNA for the CDR3 is TGTGCCAGCAGTCCTCAGACCCACCCGCCCTATGGCTACACCTTC. This gives the protein CASSPQTHPPYGYTF.

In the case of this clone: In the same sample, other DNA sequences code for this CDR3. The chain carries TRBV19 and TRBJ1-5; no clear D. Trimming took 4 bases from V and 4 from J, leaving 5 bases between them. Germline CDR1 LNHDA, CDR2 SQIVND (reference sequence). The CDR3 runs 12 residues. The CDR3 loop is CASSTGNQPQHF. The CDR3, as DNA: TGTGCCAGTAGTACGGGTAATCAGCCCCAGCATTTT.

The chain uses TRBV14 and TRBJ2-2, with no clear D. The CDR3 is 18 amino acids. V shed 0 bases and J shed 0 bases, with 14 bases lying between them. Germline CDR1 is SGHDN and CDR2 is FVKESK. The CDR3 nucleotides are TGTGCCAGCAGCCAAGAAAGGAAGCAAGCCGCGAACACCGGGGAGCTGTTTTTT. Translated, it gives CASSQERKQAANTGELFF.

This chain uses TRBV4-2 with TRBJ2-1; D is undetermined. The CDR3 sequence is 15 residues long. Looked up from germline, CDR1 is LGHNA and CDR2 is YNFKEQ. V was pared by 1 base and J by 2 bases, with 9 bases between. The CDR3 DNA reads as TGTGCCAGCAGCCAAGTTGAAGCTACCTACAATGAGCAGTTCTTC. It specifies CASSQVEATYNEQFF.

This rearrangement joins TRBV19 to TRBJ1-5; unclear D gene. The ends were cut back, 5 bases at V and 6 bases at J, with 17 bases in the middle. CDR3 length equals 15 residues. In germline, CDR1 is LNHDA, CDR2 SQIVND (reference sequence). This CDR3 is CASSSGPVRTQPQHF. The CDR3 region has the DNA TGTGCCAGTAGTTCCGGGCCCGTACGTACTCAGCCCCAGCATTTT.

CDR3 sequence: CAWSQDTIQYF. The CDR3 DNA sequence: TGTGCCTGGAGTCAAGATACCATTCAGTACTTC. This chain connects TRBV30 to TRBJ2-4; D unclear. Germline CDR1 GTSNPN, CDR2 SVGIG (reference sequence). V was clipped by 2 bases and J by 9 bases, with 8 bases between them. The CDR3 consists of 11 residues.

The chain is built from TRBV4-2 and TRBJ2-2; D is ambiguous. The V gene lost 0 bases and the J gene lost 0 bases, with 8 bases spanning the gap. The CDR3 is made up of 16 amino acids. Germline V gene data show CDR1 as LGHNA and CDR2 as YNFKEQ. CDR3 region: CASSQEIAPNTGELFF. As DNA, the CDR3 is TGTGCCAGCAGCCAAGAGATAGCCCCGAACACCGGGGAGCTGTTTTTT.

The gene calls are TRBV27 and TRBJ2-1; 9 bases are a match to TRBD2. This CDR3 has 19 amino acids. Germline V gene lookup returns CDR1 MNHEY and CDR2 SMNVEV (reference sequence). V lost 2 bases and J lost 5; bases outside the gene matches: 16. CDR3 residues: CASSLIPPGVSGGHNEQFF. CDR3 DNA sequence: TGTGCCAGCAGTTTAATACCCCCGGGGGTTAGCGGGGGTCACAATGAGCAGTTCTTC.

The rearrangement uses TRBV28 and TRBJ2-7; TRBD1 might be the D (6 bases). Germline V lookup: CDR1 MDHEN, CDR2 SYDVKM. The CDR3 totals 13 residues. Trimming removed 6 bases at V and 1 base at J, with 10 bases between. This CDR3 is CASSRGWSYEQYF. DNA of the CDR3: TGTGCCAGCAGCAGGGGCTGGTCCTACGAGCAGTACTTC. Full variable domain (outside the CDR3, taken from reference TRBV28 and TRBJ2-7): DVKVTQSSRYLVKRTGEKVFLECVQDMDHENMFWYRQDPGLGLRLIYFSYDVKMKEKGDIPEGYSVSREKKERFSLILESASTNQTSMYLCASSRGWSYEQYFGPGTRLTVT.

This rearrangement joins TRBV7-9 to TRBJ2-7, with 9 bases fitting TRBD1. CDR1 is SEHNR, CDR2 FQNEAQ, per germline (reference sequence). The CDR3 runs 14 residues. The V and J ends lost 4 bases and 3 bases, in that order; junction bases with no gene match: 4. Here the CDR3 reads CASSSGTGIYEQYF. CDR3 bases: TGTGCCAGCAGCTCCGGGACAGGGATCTACGAGCAGTACTTC.

The CDR3 region has the DNA TGTGCCAGCAGTTACGGTTTGAGCGGCGAAAACACCATATATTTT. The encoded protein is CASSYGLSGENTIYF. The chain uses TRBV6-6 and TRBJ1-3; D is unresolved. The CDR3 covers 15 residues. Germline CDR1 is MNHNY and CDR2 is SVGAGI (reference sequence). V shed 2 bases and J shed 6 bases, with 14 bases lying between them.

Here the CDR3 DNA reads TGCGCCAGCAGCTTTCGGACTACTAGCGCCTTGTACCAAGAGACCCAGTACTTC. This translates into CASSFRTTSALYQETQYF. The chain carries TRBV5-1 and TRBJ2-5, with 7 positions matching TRBD2. Germline CDR1 SGHRS, CDR2 YFSETQ. Trimming removed 2 bases from V and 0 bases from J; junction bases left unmatched: 13. The CDR3 consists of 18 residues.

The chain recombines TRBV4-1 with TRBJ2-3; D gene unclear. Germline lookup yields CDR1 MGHRA and CDR2 YSYEKL. V lost 0 bases, J lost 0 bases, and 7 bases lay in between. There are 15 residues in the CDR3. In DNA, the CDR3 is TGCGCCAGCAGCCAAGATACCACTAGCACAGATACGCAGTATTTT. As protein: CASSQDTTSTDTQYF.

This sequence joins TRBV30 and TRBJ2-1; TRBD1 is a possible D gene (7 bases). The CDR3 has 12 residues. V was shortened by 6 bases and J by 8 bases, with 14 bases between the two germline ends. Germline CDR1 and CDR2: GTSNPN and SVGIG (reference sequence). The CDR3 region has the DNA TGTGCCTGCCCGGGACAGCGGGATGAGCAGTTCTTC. It yields the protein CACPGQRDEQFF.

The chain is built from TRBV19 and TRBJ1-6; possibly TRBD1 for D (6 bases). Trimming removed 3 bases at V and 8 bases at J, with 14 bases between. This CDR3 comprises 15 residues. Germline CDR1 reads LNHDA; CDR2 reads SQIVND (reference sequence). The chain's CDR3 is CASSIIDRSDSPLHF. The CDR3 DNA is TGTGCCAGTAGTATTATCGACAGGTCGGATTCACCCCTCCACTTT.

The rearrangement links TRBV5-6 to TRBJ1-5; no definite D call. From germline, CDR1 is SGHDT and CDR2 YYEEEE. The CDR3 sequence is 14 residues long. Trimming took off 9 bases at V and 2 bases at J, with 15 bases between the two ends. The CDR3 region is CATPTGRRNQPQHF. CDR3 DNA sequence: TGTGCCACCCCCACCGGGAGGCGCAATCAGCCCCAGCATTTT.

CDR3 sequence (DNA): TGTGCCAGCAGTTACCCCGGACAGGGGAACACTGAAGCTTTCTTT. Translation gives CASSYPGQGNTEAFF. J is TRBJ1-1 and V is TRBV6-5; 8 nucleotides line up with TRBD1. CDR1 is MNHEY and CDR2 is SVGAGI in the germline V gene. This CDR3 region has 15 residues. Trimming took 2 bases from V and 1 from J; bases not matched to a gene: 3.

This chain joins TRBV25-1 and TRBJ2-7; D unresolved. Germline CDR1 MGHDK, CDR2 SYGVNS. The length of the CDR3 is 11 residues. The V end lost 4 bases, the J end lost 6 bases, and 7 bases lay between the germline ends. CDR3 DNA: TGTGCCAGCAGTGCCAGTCTCGAGCAGTACTTC. Amino acids: CASSASLEQYF.

The rearrangement links TRBV5-8 to TRBJ2-7, with D possibly matching TRBD1 (5 bases). Germline CDR1 reads SGHTS; CDR2 reads YDEGEE. The CDR3 is made up of 14 amino acids. V shed 1 base and J shed 4 bases, with 12 bases lying between them. CDR3 amino acids: CASSLRGSEYEQYF. The CDR3 DNA is TGTGCCAGCAGCTTGAGGGGCAGCGAGTACGAGCAGTACTTC.

The rearrangement links TRBV19 to TRBJ1-5, with D possibly being TRBD1 (5 bases). This CDR3 spans 18 amino acids. CDR1 is LNHDA and CDR2 is SQIVND in the germline V gene (reference sequence). V was clipped by 4 bases and J by 0 bases, with 19 bases between them. The CDR3 DNA reads TGTGCCAGTAGTAACCCCAGGGACTACTCTGATAGCAATCAGCCCCAGCATTTT. Encoded protein: CASSNPRDYSDSNQPQHF.

This chain links TRBV7-7 with TRBJ2-1; 7 bases map to TRBD1. Germline-derived CDR1 and CDR2 are SSHAT and FNYEAQ (reference sequence). The CDR3 sequence is 13 residues long. J gave up 7 bases and V 5 bases, and 5 bases lay outside the gene matches. CDR3: CASSETGLNEQFF. DNA of the CDR3: TGTGCCAGCAGCGAGACAGGGTTAAATGAGCAGTTCTTC.

This clone occurred once. The chain employs TRBV9 and TRBJ2-7, with 10 bases lining up with TRBD2. The J segment lost 0 bases and the V segment lost 3 bases, leaving 6 bases of the junction unmatched. Germline V gene data show CDR1 as SGDLS and CDR2 as YYNGEE. The CDR3 spans 16 residues. CDR3 nucleotides: TGTGCCAGCAGCGCCACTAGCGGGGTAAGCTCCTACGAGCAGTACTTC. This codes for CASSATSGVSSYEQYF.

This clone was found once. V gene TRBV7-8 combines with J gene TRBJ2-7; D may be TRBD2 (5 bases). The ends were cut back, 0 bases at V and 3 bases at J, with 15 bases in the middle. The CDR3 contains 16 residues. The V gene's germline CDR1 is SGHVS and CDR2 FQNEAQ. CDR3 DNA sequence: TGTGCCAGCAGCTTAGCGAGAGGGTCCCTCCTCTACGAGCAGTACTTC. Translation: CASSLARGSLLYEQYF.

The rearrangement uses TRBV27 and TRBJ1-1, with D unclear. The ends were cut back, 3 bases at V and 0 bases at J, with 8 bases in the middle. Germline lookup yields CDR1 MNHEY and CDR2 SMNVEV (reference sequence). The CDR3 covers 14 residues. CDR3 region: CASSFSGMNTEAFF. CDR3 DNA sequence: TGTGCCAGCAGTTTCTCAGGAATGAACACTGAAGCTTTCTTT.

The genes are TRBV7-8 and TRBJ2-1; 8 nucleotides agree with TRBD2. V shed 2 bases and J 4 bases; nucleotides not matched to a gene: 10. The CDR3 spans 17 residues. The germline CDR1 and CDR2 sequences are SGHVS and FQNEAQ. The CDR3 reads CASSLNLVTSGYNEQFF. The CDR3 DNA follows: TGTGCCAGCAGCTTAAACTTGGTTACTAGCGGATACAATGAGCAGTTCTTC.